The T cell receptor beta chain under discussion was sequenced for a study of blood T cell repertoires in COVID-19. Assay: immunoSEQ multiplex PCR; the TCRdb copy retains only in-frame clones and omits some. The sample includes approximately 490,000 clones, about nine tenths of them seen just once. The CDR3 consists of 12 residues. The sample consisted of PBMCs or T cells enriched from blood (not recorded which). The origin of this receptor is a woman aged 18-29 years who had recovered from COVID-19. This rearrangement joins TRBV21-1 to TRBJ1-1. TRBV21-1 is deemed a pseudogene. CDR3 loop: CASSKGGPEAFF. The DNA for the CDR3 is TGTGCCAGCAGCAAAGGAGGTCCTGAAGCTTTCTTT.